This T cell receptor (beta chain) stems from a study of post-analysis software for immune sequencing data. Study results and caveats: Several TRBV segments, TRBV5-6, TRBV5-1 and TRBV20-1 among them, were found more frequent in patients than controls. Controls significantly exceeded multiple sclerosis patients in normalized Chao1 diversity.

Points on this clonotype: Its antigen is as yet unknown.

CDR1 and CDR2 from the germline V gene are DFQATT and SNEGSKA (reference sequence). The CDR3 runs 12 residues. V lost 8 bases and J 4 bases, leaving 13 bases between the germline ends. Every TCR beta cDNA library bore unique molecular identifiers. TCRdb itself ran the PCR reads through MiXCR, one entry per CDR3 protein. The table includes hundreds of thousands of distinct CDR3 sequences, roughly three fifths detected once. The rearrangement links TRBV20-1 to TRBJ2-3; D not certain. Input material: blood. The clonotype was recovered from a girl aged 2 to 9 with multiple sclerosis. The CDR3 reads CSTTAAPDTQYF. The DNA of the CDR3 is TGCAGTACTACCGCAGCGCCAGATACGCAGTATTTT.